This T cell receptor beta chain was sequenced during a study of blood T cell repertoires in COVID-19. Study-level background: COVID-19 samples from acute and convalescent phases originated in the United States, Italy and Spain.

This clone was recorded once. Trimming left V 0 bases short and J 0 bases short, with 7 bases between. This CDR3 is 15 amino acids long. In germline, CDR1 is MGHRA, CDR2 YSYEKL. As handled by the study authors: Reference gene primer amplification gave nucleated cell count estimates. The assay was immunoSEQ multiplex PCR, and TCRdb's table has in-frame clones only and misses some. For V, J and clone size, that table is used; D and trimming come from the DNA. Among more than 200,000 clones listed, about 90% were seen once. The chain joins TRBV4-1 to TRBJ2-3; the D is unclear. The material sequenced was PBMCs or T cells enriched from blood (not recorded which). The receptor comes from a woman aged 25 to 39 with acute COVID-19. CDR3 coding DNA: TGCGCCAGCAGCCAAGATCTAGGTAGCACAGATACGCAGTATTTT. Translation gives CASSQDLGSTDTQYF.